This is a list of T cell receptor beta chains from one sample in a study of early T cells in non-severe SARS-CoV-2 infection. TCRdb re-analysed the 5' RACE reads in MiXCR, keeping a single row per CDR3 protein. In the table there are about 70,000 distinct CDR3 sequences, approximately 14% of which are singletons. The sequencing here drew on whole blood, taken at baseline. The receptors come from an adult who was a healthcare worker with PCR-confirmed SARS-CoV-2 infection or an uninfected control (not recorded which). CDR3s include the opening cysteine and the closing phenylalanine or tryptophan. The D gene is left open where the match is weak. Clone size is shown for a subset of rows, as once, few, many or a class of expanded clone.

v_gene	d_gene	abundance	j_gene	CDR3nt	CDR3aa
TRBV28	.	.	TRBJ1-3	TGTGCCAGCAGTTTAGGGCTCCCCTGGGACACCATATATTTT	CASSLGLPWDTIYF
TRBV10-2	.	many	TRBJ2-7	TGCGCCAGCAGTGGAGACGGCCCCTACGAGCAGTACTTC	CASSGDGPYEQYF
TRBV29-1	.	few	TRBJ2-7	TGCAGCGTCTCGGAGGGAAGGGCGGGCTACGAGCAGTACTTC	CSVSEGRAGYEQYF
TRBV28	TRBD2	few	TRBJ2-5	TGTGCCAGCAGCCCCCGGCGGGAGGGCGCAGAGGCCCAGTACTTC	CASSPRREGAEAQYF
TRBV29-1	TRBD1	many	TRBJ2-7	TGCAGCGTTGAAACCCTGGACAGGGGGTTGTACGAGCAGTACTTC	CSVETLDRGLYEQYF
TRBV20-1	.	many	TRBJ1-5	TGCAGTGCTAGCGGAAACAATCAGCCCCAGCATTTT	CSASGNNQPQHF
TRBV29-1	.	.	TRBJ2-6	TGCAGCGTTGACCCAGGGTCTGGGGCCAACGTCCTGACTTTC	CSVDPGSGANVLTF
TRBV12-3/TRBV12-4	.	.	TRBJ2-5	TGTGCCAGCAGCCAAGGAAGTTCAGAGACCCAGTACTTC	CASSQGSSETQYF
TRBV29-1	.	many	TRBJ2-3	TGCAGCGTTGACACAGATACGCAGTATTTT	CSVDTDTQYF
TRBV29-1	TRBD2	once	TRBJ2-7	TGCAGCGTTAATAGCGGGAGCTCCTACGAGCAGTACTTC	CSVNSGSSYEQYF
TRBV18	.	.	TRBJ2-7	TGTGCCAGCTCACCAAGCAGGGAATACGAGCAGTACTTC	CASSPSREYEQYF
TRBV20-1	.	.	TRBJ1-5	TGCAGTGCTAGAGCAGGGTTGCAACAGCCCCAGCATTTT	CSARAGLQQPQHF
TRBV28	.	few	TRBJ2-5	TGTGCCAGCAACTCCCTCATTTGGGGAACCCAGTACTTC	CASNSLIWGTQYF
TRBV11-2	TRBD2	medium-sized	TRBJ2-3	TGTGCCAGCAGACTGGCGCGGGGGGGAGCGGGAGACAAAGATACGCAGTATTTT	CASRLARGGAGDKDTQYF
TRBV12-3/TRBV12-4	.	many	TRBJ2-7	TGTGCCAGCAGTTCCGGGACCCCAACGGGGGAGCAGTACTTC	CASSSGTPTGEQYF
TRBV12-3/TRBV12-4	.	many	TRBJ1-1	TGTGCCAGCAGCCCGCAGGACAGTTACACTGAAGCTTTCTTT	CASSPQDSYTEAFF